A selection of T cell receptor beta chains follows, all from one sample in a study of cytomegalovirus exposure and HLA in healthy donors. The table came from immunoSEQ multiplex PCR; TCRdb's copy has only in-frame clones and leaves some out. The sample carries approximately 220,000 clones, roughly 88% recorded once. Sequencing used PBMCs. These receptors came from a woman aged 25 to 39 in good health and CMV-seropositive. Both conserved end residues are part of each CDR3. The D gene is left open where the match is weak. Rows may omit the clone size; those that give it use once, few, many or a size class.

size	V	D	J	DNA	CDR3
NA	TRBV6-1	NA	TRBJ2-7	TGTGCCACCTTCGACAGCTACGAGCAGTACTTC	CATFDSYEQYF
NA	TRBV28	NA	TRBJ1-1	TGTGCCAGCAGTCACTACAAGGTGAACACTGAAGCTTTCTTT	CASSHYKVNTEAFF
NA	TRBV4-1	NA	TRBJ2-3	TGCGCCAGCAGTCGGCCTTTGCAGGCCCCAAGCACAGATACGCAGTATTTT	CASSRPLQAPSTDTQYF
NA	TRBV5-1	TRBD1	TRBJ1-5	TGCGCCAGCAGCGCATCGACAGGGGTCAATCAGCCCCAGCATTTT	CASSASTGVNQPQHF
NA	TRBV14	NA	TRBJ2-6	TGTGCCAGCAGCCAAGCCCCCCCTGGGGCCAACGTCCTGACTTTC	CASSQAPPGANVLTF
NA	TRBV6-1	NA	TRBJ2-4	TGTGCCAGCGGGACGTTAGCCATAGCCAAAAACATTCAGTACTTC	CASGTLAIAKNIQYF
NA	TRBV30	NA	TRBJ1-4	TGTGCCTGGAGAGGTAAAGAACTCGCGGGTAATGAAAAACTGTTTTTT	CAWRGKELAGNEKLFF
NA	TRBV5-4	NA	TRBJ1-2	TGTGCCAGCAGCCTCAGTAGGGGCTATGGCTACACCTTC	CASSLSRGYGYTF
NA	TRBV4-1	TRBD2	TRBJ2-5	TGCGCCAGCAGCCATGGAGTACTAGCGGGAGCTCGTCGGGAGACCCAGTACTTC	CASSHGVLAGARRETQYF
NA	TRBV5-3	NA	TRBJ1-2	TGTGCCAGAAGCTTCAAGGACACAGCGAACAACTATGGCTACACCTTC	CARSFKDTANNYGYTF
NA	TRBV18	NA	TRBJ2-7	TGTGCCAGCTCTATACTGGGCGGCTCCTACGAGCAGTACTTC	CASSILGGSYEQYF
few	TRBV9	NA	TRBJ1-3	TGTGCCAGCAGCGTAGGAGGGACTGGAAACACCATATATTTT	CASSVGGTGNTIYF
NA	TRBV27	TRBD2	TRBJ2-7	TGTGCCAGCAGTCCCCAAACGACTAGCGGAATGTCCTACGAGCAGTACTTC	CASSPQTTSGMSYEQYF
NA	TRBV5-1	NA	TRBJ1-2	TGCGCCAGCAGCTTGACCAGTCCCTCTAACTATGGCTACACCTTC	CASSLTSPSNYGYTF
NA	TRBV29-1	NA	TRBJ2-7	TGCAGCGTTTATCTGGGCTCCTACGAGCAGTACTTC	CSVYLGSYEQYF
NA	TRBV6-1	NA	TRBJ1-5	TGTGCCAGCAGCGAAAGGACCAGGGTTAGCAATCAGCCCCAGCATTTT	CASSERTRVSNQPQHF
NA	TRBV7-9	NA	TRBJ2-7	TGTGCCAGCAGCTTCTTCGGCCACCCGGGGCACGAGCAGTACTTC	CASSFFGHPGHEQYF
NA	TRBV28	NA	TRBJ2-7	TGTGCCAGCAGAACCGGGACTCCTCCCTACGAGCAGTACTTC	CASRTGTPPYEQYF
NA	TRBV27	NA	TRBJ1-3	TGTGCCAGCAGTCGGAGCAGGCCTGGAAACACCATATATTTT	CASSRSRPGNTIYF
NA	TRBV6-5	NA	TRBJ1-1	TGTGCCAGCAGGAACAGGGACGTGGGTAAAGCTTTCTTT	CASRNRDVGKAFF
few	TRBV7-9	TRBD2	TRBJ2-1	TGTGCCACGCCCCCCCCAGCGGGAGTCGAGCAGTTCTTC	CATPPPAGVEQFF
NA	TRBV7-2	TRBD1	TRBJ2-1	TGTGCCAGCAGACACGGGACAGGGTCCTACAATGAGCAGTTCTTC	CASRHGTGSYNEQFF
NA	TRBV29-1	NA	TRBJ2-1	TGCAGCGTTGGCTCGGGCGATGAGCAGTTCTTC	CSVGSGDEQFF
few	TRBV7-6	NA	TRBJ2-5	TGTGCCAGCAGCTTAGGGACAGCCGAAGAGACCCAGTACTTC	CASSLGTAEETQYF
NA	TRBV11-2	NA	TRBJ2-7	TGTGCCAGCAGCTTGTCTTACGATGACTCCTACGAGCAGTACTTC	CASSLSYDDSYEQYF
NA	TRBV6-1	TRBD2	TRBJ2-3	TGTGCCAGCAGTGACCTGCGACTAGCGCTTGGCACAGATACGCAGTATTTT	CASSDLRLALGTDTQYF